This T cell receptor (beta chain) was sequenced during a study of T-cell memory formation after mild COVID-19. Study-wide results and limits: The study found contracting CD4+ clones mainly in CM and EM and contracting CD8+ clones in EMRA. In pre-infection memory, a portion of responding clones appeared, which suggested that cross-reactive memory joined.

The CDR3 spans 16 residues. Germline loops: CDR1 MNHNY, CDR2 SVGAGI (reference sequence). Losses at the gene ends were 2 bases for V and 7 bases for J; bases not matched to a gene: 8. TCRdb ran MiXCR on the 5' RACE reads and lists one entry per CDR3 protein. The table lists about 84,000 distinct CDR3 sequences, over 11% of them singletons. Of note for this clonotype: Its antigen is not identified.

The V call is TRBV6-6, the J call TRBJ1-6; TRBD1 aligns across 7 bases. Sample: PBMCs or a T cell subset sorted from them (not recorded which). The TCR sequence derives from an adult woman who had mild COVID-19 (a few samples of this study predate the infection). Cell type and time point are not known. In DNA, the CDR3 is TGTGCCAGCAGTTACCCGGACCGGGACAGAAATTCACCCCTCCACTTT. Translation gives CASSYPDRDRNSPLHF.